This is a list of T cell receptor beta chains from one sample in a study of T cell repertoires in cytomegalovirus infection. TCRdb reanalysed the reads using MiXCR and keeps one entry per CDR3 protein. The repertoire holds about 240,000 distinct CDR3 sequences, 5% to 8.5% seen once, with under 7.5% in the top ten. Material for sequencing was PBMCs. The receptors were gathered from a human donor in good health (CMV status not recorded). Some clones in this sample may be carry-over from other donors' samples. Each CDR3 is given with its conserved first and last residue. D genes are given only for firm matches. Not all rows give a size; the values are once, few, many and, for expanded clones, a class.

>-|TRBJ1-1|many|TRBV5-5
TGTGCCAGCAGCTACTACCGGGACACCCGCCTTGAAGCTTTCTTT
CASSYYRDTRLEAFF
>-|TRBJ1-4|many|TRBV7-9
TGTGCCAGCAGCTTAGCGGCAGCAACTAATGAAAAACTGTTTTTT
CASSLAAATNEKLFF
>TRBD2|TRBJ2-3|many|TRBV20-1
TGCAGTGCTAGGGCGGGGGGGCCCAGAGATACGCAGTATTTT
CSARAGGPRDTQYF
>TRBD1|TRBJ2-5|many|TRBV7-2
TGTGCCAGCAGCTTACAGGGGGCTGGGGAGACCCAGTACTTC
CASSLQGAGETQYF
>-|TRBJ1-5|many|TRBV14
TGTGCCAGCAGCCAAGGGGGGGCTCAGCCCCAGCATTTT
CASSQGGAQPQHF
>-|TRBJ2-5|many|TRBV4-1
TGCGCCAGCAGCCAAGCAGGGACGGAGACCCAGTACTTC
CASSQAGTETQYF
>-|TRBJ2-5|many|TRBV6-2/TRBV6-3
TGTGCCAGCAGGCAGGGGAGAGAGACCCAGTACTTC
CASRQGRETQYF
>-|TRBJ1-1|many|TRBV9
TGTGCCAGCAGCGGGTCTGAGGGGCTGTACACTGAAGCTTTCTTT
CASSGSEGLYTEAFF
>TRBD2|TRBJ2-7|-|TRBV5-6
TGTGCCAGCAGTTCATGGGGGGGTCTCGAGCAGTACTTC
CASSSWGGLEQYF
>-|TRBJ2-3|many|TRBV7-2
TGTGCCAGCAGCGTCGGGACTGTCAGCACAGATACGCAGTATTTT
CASSVGTVSTDTQYF
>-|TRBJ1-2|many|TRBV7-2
TGTGCCAGCAGCCCCGGGGCTGGAGTCAGTAACTATGGCTACACCTTC
CASSPGAGVSNYGYTF
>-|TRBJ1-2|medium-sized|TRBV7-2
TGTGCCAGCAGCCCGGAACTTTCTAACTATGGCTACACCTTC
CASSPELSNYGYTF
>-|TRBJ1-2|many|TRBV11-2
TGTGCCAGCAGCCGGACAGACCTAAACTATGGCTACACCTTC
CASSRTDLNYGYTF
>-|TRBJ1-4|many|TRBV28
TGTGCCAGCGGAGGGGGGGCCCTAGATGAAAAACTGTTTTTT
CASGGGALDEKLFF
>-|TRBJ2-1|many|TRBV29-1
TGCAGCCCCAAGGCCGGGACCCCCGGGGCCAATGAGCAGTTCTTC
CSPKAGTPGANEQFF
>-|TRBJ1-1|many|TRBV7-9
TGTGCCAGCAGACCGGGGACGGACACTGAAGCTTTCTTT
CASRPGTDTEAFF
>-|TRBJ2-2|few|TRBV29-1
TGCAGCGTTGAATTATCGGTTCCCGGGGAGCTGTTTTTT
CSVELSVPGELFF
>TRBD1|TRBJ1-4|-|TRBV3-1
TGTGCCAGCAGCCAAATGGCAGGGGGCCGAAAACTGTTTTTT
CASSQMAGGRKLFF
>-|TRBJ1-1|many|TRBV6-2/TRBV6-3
TGTGCCATCTTGGGTGTGAACCAGGCTGAAGCTTTCTTT
CAILGVNQAEAFF
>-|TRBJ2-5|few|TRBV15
TGTGCCACCAGCTCCGGTTGGGCATTCCAAGAGACCCAGTACTTC
CATSSGWAFQETQYF
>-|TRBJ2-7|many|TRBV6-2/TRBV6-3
TGTGCCAGCAGTTATCTCGGCGCAGGACACTCCTACGAGCAGTACTTC
CASSYLGAGHSYEQYF
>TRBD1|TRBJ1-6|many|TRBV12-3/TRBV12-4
TGTGCCAGCAGTTTAGATGGCACCTGGACAGGGGATGTCTCACCCCTCCACTTT
CASSLDGTWTGDVSPLHF
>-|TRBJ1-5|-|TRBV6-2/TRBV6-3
TGTGCCAGCAGTTACCCCCAGGGGTGGCAGCCCCAGCATTTT
CASSYPQGWQPQHF
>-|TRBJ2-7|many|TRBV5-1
TGCGCCAGCAGCTTAATGGGGGCCTACGAGCAGTACTTC
CASSLMGAYEQYF
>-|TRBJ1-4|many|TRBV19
TGTGCCAGTAGTACCGACTGGTTGGCGGAAAAACTGTTTTTT
CASSTDWLAEKLFF
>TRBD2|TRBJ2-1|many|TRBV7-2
TGTGCCAGCAAATTAGCGGGGGGAAGCTCCTACAATGAGCAGTTCTTC
CASKLAGGSSYNEQFF
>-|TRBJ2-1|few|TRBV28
TGTGCCACCAGGGTAGTGAATGAGCAGTTCTTC
CATRVVNEQFF
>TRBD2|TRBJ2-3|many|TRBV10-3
TGTGCCATCAGTGAACCAGCGGGGGTGGGCACAGATACGCAGTATTTT
CAISEPAGVGTDTQYF
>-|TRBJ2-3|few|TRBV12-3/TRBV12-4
TGTGCCAGCAGTTTAGCGTTAGGACCGCAGTATTTT
CASSLALGPQYF